This entry features one TCR beta chain sequence. There are many counts of this clonotype. The clone's antigen remains unknown. Base quality data are lacking; no much larger clone is found one base away. The method was multiplex PCR. Sequencer: Illumina HiSeq 4000. To build TCR beta libraries, CDR3 regions were amplified by Arm-PCR using iRepertoire HTBI primers. Before sequencing, the PCR products underwent gel purification. The study's processing was this. Gene usage analysis of CDR3 amino acid clonotypes relied on the roughly 67 TRBV and 13 to 15 TRBJ segments identified across samples. Filtered high-quality paired reads were merged into contigs using COPE and FqMerger. BLAST was used to align contigs to IMGT TRBV, TRBD and TRBJ reference genes, with CDR3 defined following IMGT. Highly expanded clones were defined as clonotypes with a frequency above 0.1%. Shannon entropy was used to measure repertoire diversity, and the Gini coefficient was used to measure V-J evenness. A clonotype was considered public if more than one individual shared it. TCRdb trimmed the raw reads at Q25, called clones with MiXCR and kept productive beta chains. For every CDR3 protein sequence, its rows merge into one entry that carries the most common genes and DNA. The V and J calls were determined by TCRdb, not by the authors. The sample data list about 350,000 distinct CDR3 sequences, and around 15% of these were observed just once. The ten largest clones take up around 20% of the sample.

V loses 4 bases of germline sequence and J loses 1 base, and the interval between the two ends is 9 bases. From the cysteine up to the phenylalanine, the CDR3 has a length of 13 residues. The entry retains the CDR3 DNA only, 39 bases that are in frame from base 1. Reading the germline V gene gives CDR1 SGHRS and CDR2 YFSETQ. This sample's time point label indicates: newly diagnosed GD, antithyroid drugs for less than 3 months. RNA was extracted from PBMCs in TRIzol for both TCR sequencing and RNA sequencing. Graves' disease was diagnosed according to American Thyroid Association guidelines. Patients for the study were recruited at an endocrinology department in Xi'an, China. Each patient gave approximately 9 milliliters of peripheral blood, collected in an EDTA anticoagulant tube. Ficoll Paque Plus density gradient separation was used to isolate PBMCs, and no further T cell sorting was performed. An Agilent 2100 Bioanalyzer and agarose gel were used to check RNA quality, while a NanoDrop 2000 measured RNA concentration.

The data are from a study of regulatory T cells in long-lasting Graves disease (dated by TCRdb to about 2021). A note on the overall study: Newly diagnosed Graves' disease patients had taken antithyroid drugs for less than 3 months. Peripheral blood TCR sequencing and RNA sequencing compared persistent Graves' disease patients with newly diagnosed Graves' disease patients. The study took place in China and was registered as a clinical trial. A total of about 35 samples underwent TCR sequencing, from 13 patients with persistent Graves' disease and some 20 patients with newly diagnosed Graves' disease.

Overall results and qualifications from the work: Because the primary lesion, thyroid tissue, could not be accessed, the study looked at peripheral blood alone. More public clonotypes were shared among persistent patients (under 3,000) than among newly diagnosed patients (966). TRBV28, TRBJ1-2 and TRBJ2-5 were preferentially used in persistent disease, while TRBV20-1 and TRBJ2-1 were favored in newly diagnosed disease. The authors noted that the small sample size was a limitation that may lower accuracy. Sequencing and analysis were limited to the TCR beta chain. Lower TCR Shannon entropy and fewer highly expanded clones were observed in persistent Graves' disease patients than in newly diagnosed patients, which suggested clonal expansion.

These data are also associated with another study on T cells in Graves' hyperthyroidism and ophthalmopathy. The second paper further reports: Stable Graves' hyperthyroidism was defined as the absence of progression to ophthalmopathy over 18 months of follow-up. Hyperthyroidism patients were newly diagnosed, with disease duration under 2 months, and aged 18 to 65 years. The study excluded patients with uncontrolled infections, other autoimmune diseases, pregnancy or lactation. Diagnoses were established on the basis of clinical symptoms, serum thyroxine and TRAb, thyroid ultrasound, and orbital computed tomography. The TCR CDR3 was subjected to a first round of RT-PCR using the HTBI primer set and the Qiagen OneStep RT-PCR kit. Most expanded thyroid clonotypes (frequency above 0.001) were also detected in blood, a finding suggesting that blood repertoires may reflect thyroid immune responses. Ophthalmopathy was separated from stable hyperthyroidism by a 13 V-J signature model, with around 90% sensitivity and 81% to 82% specificity obtained in cross-validation and 80%/75% obtained in testing. During validation, the model predicted progression to ophthalmopathy a median of about 6.3 months ahead of onset, with around 71% sensitivity and around 73% specificity. A discovery cohort of roughly 100 patients, 43 with Graves' ophthalmopathy and 55 to 60 with stable Graves' hyperthyroidism, was used to find distinguishing TCR V-J signatures. An independent validation cohort of 18 to 20 hyperthyroidism patients and roughly 16 patients who later progressed to ophthalmopathy tested prospective prediction of ophthalmopathy. The 75 to 100 discovery patients were randomly split 7:3 into training and test sets. The study also compared thyroid tissue and blood T-cell repertoires from about 6 Graves' hyperthyroidism patients. After sampling, hyperthyroidism patients received methimazole starting at 30 mg daily, and ophthalmopathy patients received high-dose intravenous methylprednisolone. A second multiplex PCR round built the libraries, followed by size selection and purification. Paired-end sequencing of the libraries was performed with 100 bp reads on an Illumina HiSeq2000. SOAPnuke was used to process the raw data, removing reads that contained adapters or uncalled bases, had a mean Phred below 15, or lacked an exact match to the constant primer or identifier. High-quality paired reads were merged using COPE v1.2.5, and each unique nucleotide sequence was defined as a clonotype. MiTCR v1.1 was used to align clonotypes to the IMGT TRBV, TRBD and TRBJ reference segments. The analysis included only V-J combinations with a frequency above 0.0001, which together covered around 99% of the repertoires. The TCS score was defined as the ratio of F50 (clonal expansion) to E x V (chaos), calculated using BLOSUM62-based TCRdist between CDR3 peptides within each V-J. Welch's t-statistics and random forest reduced 514 V-J features to roughly 13, which were used in a naive Bayes classifier (R e1071). Sample size was not statistically predetermined, and blinding of investigators to group allocation was not performed. TCR Vbeta CDR3 sequencing of around 130 peripheral blood samples (over 40 ophthalmopathy, 75 to 85 hyperthyroidism and approximately 17 progressor patients) is reported in the paper.

Recombination connected TRBV5-1 to TRBJ2-7, and the D gene may be TRBD2, 5 bases matching. This specimen consisted of peripheral blood mononuclear cells (PBMCs), obtained at new diagnosis, from a patient treated with antithyroid drugs. The source of this sequence is a woman under 30 with Graves disease. Donor details come from another sample of the same person, matched by shared clones. The nucleotides read TGCGCCAGCAGCGAGGACTTTTCCTACGAGCAGTACTTC. The translation is CASSEDFSYEQYF.